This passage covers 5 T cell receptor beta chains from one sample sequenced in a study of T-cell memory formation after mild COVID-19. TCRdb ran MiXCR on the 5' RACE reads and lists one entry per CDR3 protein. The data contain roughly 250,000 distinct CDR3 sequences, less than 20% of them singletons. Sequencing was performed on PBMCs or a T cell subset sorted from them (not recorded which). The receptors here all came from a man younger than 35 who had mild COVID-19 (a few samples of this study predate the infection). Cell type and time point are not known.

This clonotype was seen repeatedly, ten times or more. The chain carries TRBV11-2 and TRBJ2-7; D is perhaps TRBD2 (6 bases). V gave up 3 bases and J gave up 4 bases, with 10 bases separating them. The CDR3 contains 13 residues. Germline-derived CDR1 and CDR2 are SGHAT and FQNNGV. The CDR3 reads CASSLGLEYEQYV. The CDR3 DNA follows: TGTGCCAGCAGCTTGGGACTGGAATACGAGCAGTACGTC.

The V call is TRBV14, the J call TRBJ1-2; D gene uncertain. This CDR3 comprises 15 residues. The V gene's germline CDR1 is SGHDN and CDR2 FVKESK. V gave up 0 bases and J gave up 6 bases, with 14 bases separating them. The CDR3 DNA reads TGTGCCAGCAGCCAAGAAAGTGGCAGGTACAATGGCTACACCTTC. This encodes CASSQESGRYNGYTF.

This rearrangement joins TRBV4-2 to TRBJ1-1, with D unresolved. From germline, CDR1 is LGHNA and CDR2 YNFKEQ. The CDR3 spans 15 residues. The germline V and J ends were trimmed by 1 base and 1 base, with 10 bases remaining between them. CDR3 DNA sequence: TGTGCCAGCAGCCAAGGCGTTGCGGAGAACACTGAAGCTTTCTTT. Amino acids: CASSQGVAENTEAFF.

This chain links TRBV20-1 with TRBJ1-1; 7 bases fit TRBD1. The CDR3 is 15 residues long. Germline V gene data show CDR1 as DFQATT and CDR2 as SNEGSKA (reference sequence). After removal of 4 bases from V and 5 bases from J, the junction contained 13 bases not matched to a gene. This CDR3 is CSAIPARQGSTEAFF. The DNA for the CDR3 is TGCAGTGCTATTCCGGCGAGACAGGGCAGTACTGAAGCTTTCTTT.

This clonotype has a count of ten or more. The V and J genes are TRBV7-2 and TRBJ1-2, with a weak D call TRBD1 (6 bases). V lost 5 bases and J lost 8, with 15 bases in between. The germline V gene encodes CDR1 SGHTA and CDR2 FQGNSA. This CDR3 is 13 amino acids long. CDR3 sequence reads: CASSPGQPTGYTF. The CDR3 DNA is TGTGCCAGCAGCCCTGGACAGCCAACGGGCTACACCTTC.